This T cell receptor beta chain was retrieved from a study of a mutant IDH1 vaccine in newly diagnosed glioma. Study-wide context: The study gave patients eight vaccinations in weeks 1, 3, 5, 7, 11, 15, 19, 23.

This CDR3 comprises 15 residues. Trimming cost V 9 bases and J 6 bases; bases outside gene matches: 11. Germline CDR1 is LNHDA and CDR2 is SQIVND (reference sequence). Repertoires were generated with immunoSEQ multiplex PCR, while TCRdb's copy carries only in-frame clones and drops some. Altogether 50,000 to 70,000 clones are present, over 80% being singletons, with the ten largest covering approximately 1.4%. Concerning this clone itself: The antigen remains unidentified.

Time point noted: week 23, last vaccination. Vaccine doses each comprised 300 ug of mutant IDH1 20-mer peptide, with topical imiquimod. Specimen: PBMCs, collected from a glioma patient whose treatment included an IDH1 peptide vaccine. This sequence originates from a man in his forties with glioma. The J gene is TRBJ2-1, the V gene TRBV19, with TRBD1 identical over 10 bases. CDR3 bases: TGTGCCAGCCGATACCGGGACAGGGGAGGCAATGAGCAGTTCTTC. It translates to CASRYRDRGGNEQFF.